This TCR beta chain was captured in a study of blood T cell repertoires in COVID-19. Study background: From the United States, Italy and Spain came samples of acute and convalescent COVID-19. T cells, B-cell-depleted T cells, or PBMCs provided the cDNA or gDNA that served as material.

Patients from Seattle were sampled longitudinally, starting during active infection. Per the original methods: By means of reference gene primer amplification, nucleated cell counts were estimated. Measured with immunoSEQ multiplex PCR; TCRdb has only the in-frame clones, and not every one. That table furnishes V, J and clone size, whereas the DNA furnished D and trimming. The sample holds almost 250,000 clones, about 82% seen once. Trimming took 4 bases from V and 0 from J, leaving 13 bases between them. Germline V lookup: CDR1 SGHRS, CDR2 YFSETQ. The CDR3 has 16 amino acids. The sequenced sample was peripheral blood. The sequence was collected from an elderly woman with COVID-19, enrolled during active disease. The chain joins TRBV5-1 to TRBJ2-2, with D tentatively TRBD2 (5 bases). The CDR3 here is CASSGGGRSNTGELFF. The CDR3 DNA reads TGCGCCAGCAGCGGAGGTGGGCGGTCGAACACCGGGGAGCTGTTTTTT.